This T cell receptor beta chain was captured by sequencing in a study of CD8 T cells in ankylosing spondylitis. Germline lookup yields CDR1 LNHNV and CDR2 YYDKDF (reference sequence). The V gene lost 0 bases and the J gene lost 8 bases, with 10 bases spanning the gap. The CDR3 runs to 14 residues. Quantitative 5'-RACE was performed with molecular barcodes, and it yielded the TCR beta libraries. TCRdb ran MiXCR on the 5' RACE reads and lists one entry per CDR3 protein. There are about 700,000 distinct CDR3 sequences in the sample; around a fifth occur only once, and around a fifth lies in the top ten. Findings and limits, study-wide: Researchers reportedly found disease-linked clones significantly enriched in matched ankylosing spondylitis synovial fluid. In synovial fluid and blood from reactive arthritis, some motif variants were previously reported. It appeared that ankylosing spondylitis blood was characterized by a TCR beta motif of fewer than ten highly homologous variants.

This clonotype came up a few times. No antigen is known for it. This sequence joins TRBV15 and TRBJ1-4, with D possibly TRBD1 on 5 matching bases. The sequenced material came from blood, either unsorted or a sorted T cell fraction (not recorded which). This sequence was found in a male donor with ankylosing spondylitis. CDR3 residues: CATSRDLRAEKLFF. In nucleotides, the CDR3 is TGTGCCACCAGCAGAGATCTCAGGGCCGAAAAACTGTTTTTT.